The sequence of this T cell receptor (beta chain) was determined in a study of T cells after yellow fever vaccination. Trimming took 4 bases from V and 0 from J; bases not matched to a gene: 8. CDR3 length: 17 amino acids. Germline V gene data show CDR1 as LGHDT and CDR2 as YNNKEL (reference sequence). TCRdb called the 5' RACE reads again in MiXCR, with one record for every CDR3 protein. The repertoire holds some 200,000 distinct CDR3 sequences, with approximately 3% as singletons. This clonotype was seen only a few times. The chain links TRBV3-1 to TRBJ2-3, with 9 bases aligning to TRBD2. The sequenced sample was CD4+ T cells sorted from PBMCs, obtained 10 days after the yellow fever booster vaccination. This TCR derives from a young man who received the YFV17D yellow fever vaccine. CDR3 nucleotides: TGTGCCAGCAGCCGCGACGTACTAGCGGGTAGCACAGATACGCAGTATTTT. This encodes CASSRDVLAGSTDTQYF.